This entry is about one TCR beta chain. Its target is not known. The data were taken from a study of neoadjuvant nivolumab and ipilimumab in lung cancer. The overall study: Nivolumab 3 mg/kg was given days 1, 15 and 29, plus ipilimumab 1 mg/kg day 1 in combination. The study, taken as a whole, reports: Resected-tumor TCR richness correlated positively with pretherapy blood richness. Pathologic regression was not significantly tied to TCR clonality. Compared with tumor-adjacent uninvolved lung, resected tumors showed greater richness and clonality.

Only in-frame clones appear in the TCRdb table, and some are missing; sequencing was by immunoSEQ multiplex PCR. The table includes about 550 clones, roughly nine tenths detected once. The germline V and J ends were trimmed by 2 bases and 3 bases, with 10 bases remaining between them. Germline loops: CDR1 SGHAT, CDR2 FQNNGV. The CDR3 spans 14 residues. The TCR sequence derives from an adult with non-small cell lung cancer. Some clones in this sample may be carry-over from other donors' samples. This chain connects TRBV11-2 to TRBJ1-1; perhaps TRBD1 as D (6 bases). Sequenced material: tumor tissue, taken before neoadjuvant nivolumab, alone or with ipilimumab. The CDR3: CASSLRQGYTEAFF. CDR3 bases: TGTGCCAGCAGCTTAAGGCAGGGGTACACTGAAGCTTTCTTT.